This paragraph reports one T cell receptor beta chain. This sample is part of a study of control samples from healthy donors and cancer patients. CDR3 length: 13 residues. V lost 5 bases to trimming and J lost 9 bases, with 14 bases between them. Germline assignment: CDR1 MNHEY and CDR2 SVGAGI. Generated by immunoSEQ multiplex PCR, the TCRdb table keeps only in-frame clones and is missing some. The sample shows about 170,000 clones, around 92% of them seen only once. The chain joins TRBV6-5 to TRBJ2-1; D is uncertain. Sequencing was done on a sample of blood. The clonotype was recovered from a woman in her forties in good health. CDR3 nucleotides: TGTGCCAGCAGTAACCCAGGAGCTACTGAGCAGTTCTTC. This encodes CASSNPGATEQFF.